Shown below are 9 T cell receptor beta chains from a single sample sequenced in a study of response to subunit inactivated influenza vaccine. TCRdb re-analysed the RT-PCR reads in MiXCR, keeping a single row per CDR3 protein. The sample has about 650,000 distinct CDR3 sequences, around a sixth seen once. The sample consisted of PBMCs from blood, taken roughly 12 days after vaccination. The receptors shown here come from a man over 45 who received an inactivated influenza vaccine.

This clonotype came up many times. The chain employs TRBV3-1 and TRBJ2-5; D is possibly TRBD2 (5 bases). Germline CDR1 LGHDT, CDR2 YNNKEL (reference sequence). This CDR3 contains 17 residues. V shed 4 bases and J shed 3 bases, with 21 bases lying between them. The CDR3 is CASSPTTLASGKETQYF. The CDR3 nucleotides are TGTGCCAGCAGCCCGACTACCTTGGCATCTGGAAAAGAGACCCAGTACTTC.

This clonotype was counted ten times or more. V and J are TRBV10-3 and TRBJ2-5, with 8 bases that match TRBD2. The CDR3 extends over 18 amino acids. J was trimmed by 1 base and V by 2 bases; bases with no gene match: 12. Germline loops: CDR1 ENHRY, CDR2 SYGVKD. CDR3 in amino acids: CAISESRIAGRGQETQYF. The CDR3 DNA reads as TGTGCCATCAGTGAGAGCCGGATAGCGGGAAGAGGCCAAGAGACCCAGTACTTC.

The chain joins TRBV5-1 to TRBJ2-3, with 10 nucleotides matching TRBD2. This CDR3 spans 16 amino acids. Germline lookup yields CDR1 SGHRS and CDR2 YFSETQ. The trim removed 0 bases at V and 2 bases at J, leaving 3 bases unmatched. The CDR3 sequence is CASSLEAGGNTDTQYF. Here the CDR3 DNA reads TGCGCCAGCAGCTTGGAAGCGGGAGGGAACACAGATACGCAGTATTTT.

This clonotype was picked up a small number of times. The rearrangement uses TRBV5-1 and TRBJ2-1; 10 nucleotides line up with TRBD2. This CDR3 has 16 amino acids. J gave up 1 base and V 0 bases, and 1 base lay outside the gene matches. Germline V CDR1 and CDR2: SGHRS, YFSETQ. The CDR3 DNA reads TGCGCCAGCAGCTTGGGTAGCGGGAGGTCCTACAATGAGCAGTTCTTC. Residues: CASSLGSGRSYNEQFF.

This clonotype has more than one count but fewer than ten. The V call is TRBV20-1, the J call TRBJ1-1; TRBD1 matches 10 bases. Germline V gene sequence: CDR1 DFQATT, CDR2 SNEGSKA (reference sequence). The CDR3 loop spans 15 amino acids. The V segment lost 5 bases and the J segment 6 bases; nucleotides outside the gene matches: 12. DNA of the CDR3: TGCAGTGCTTCCTTAATGGGACAGGGGAAGGCTGAAGCTTTCTTT. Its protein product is CSASLMGQGKAEAFF.

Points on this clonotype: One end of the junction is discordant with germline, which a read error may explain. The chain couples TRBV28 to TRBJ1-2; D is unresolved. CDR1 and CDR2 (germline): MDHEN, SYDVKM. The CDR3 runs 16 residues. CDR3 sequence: CASSLWGSQSNYGYNF. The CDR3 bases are TGTGCCAGCAGTTTATGGGGCAGCCAGTCTAACTATGGCTACAACTTC.

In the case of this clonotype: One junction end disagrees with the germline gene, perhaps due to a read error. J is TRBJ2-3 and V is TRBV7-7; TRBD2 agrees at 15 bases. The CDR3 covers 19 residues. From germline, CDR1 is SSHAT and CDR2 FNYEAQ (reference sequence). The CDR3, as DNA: TGTGCTAGCAGCTCCAGCTCCGGGACTAGCGGGGGGAGCACAGATACGCAGTATTTT. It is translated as CASSSSSGTSGGSTDTQYF. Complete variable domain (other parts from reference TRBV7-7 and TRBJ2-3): GAGVSQSPRYKVTKRGQDVTLRCDPISSHATLYWYQQALGQGPEFLTYFNYEAQPDKSGLPSDRFSAERPEGSISTLTIQRTEQRDSAMYRCASSSSSGTSGGSTDTQYFGPGTRLTVL.

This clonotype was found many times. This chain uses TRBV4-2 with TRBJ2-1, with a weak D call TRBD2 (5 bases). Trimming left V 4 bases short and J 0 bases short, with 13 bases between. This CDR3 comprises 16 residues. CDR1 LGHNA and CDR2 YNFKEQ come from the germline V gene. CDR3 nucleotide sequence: TGTGCCAGCAGCCCGAGAAGCGGAAACTCCTACAATGAGCAGTTCTTC. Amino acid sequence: CASSPRSGNSYNEQFF.

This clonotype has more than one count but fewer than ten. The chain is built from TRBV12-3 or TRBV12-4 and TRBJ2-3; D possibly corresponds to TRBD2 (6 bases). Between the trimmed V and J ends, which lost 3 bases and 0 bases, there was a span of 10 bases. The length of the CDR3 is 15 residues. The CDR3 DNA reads TGTGCCAGCAGTTTGACGGGAGTAAGCACAGATACGCAGTATTTT. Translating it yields CASSLTGVSTDTQYF.